Included here is one T cell receptor (beta chain) sequence, with context. The entry originates in a study of blood T cell repertoires in COVID-19. Study in general: Some COVID-19 samples were acute and others convalescent; all came from the United States, Italy and Spain. The cDNA or gDNA used as material had been derived from T cells, B-cell-depleted T cells, or PBMCs.

Germline CDR1 reads LGHDT; CDR2 reads YNNKEL (reference sequence). V lost 6 bases and J 2 bases, leaving 16 bases between the germline ends. This CDR3 contains 16 residues. In the authors' workflow: Researchers report that nucleated cell counts were estimated from reference gene primer amplification. Some clones are missing from TCRdb's copy, which holds only in-frame ones; the method was immunoSEQ multiplex PCR. V, J and clone size are those of that table, while D and trimming were read from the DNA. Altogether roughly 29,000 clones are present, roughly 85% being singletons, with the ten largest covering about 9.4%.

The sequenced sample consisted of peripheral blood. The chain joins TRBV3-1 (or the pseudogene TRBV3-2) to TRBJ2-2; weak D call: TRBD2 (6 bases). The receptor's source is a human donor in a cohort sampled during active COVID-19. CDR3 coding DNA: TGTGCCAGCAGGCGTTCGGGGGTCTTAAACACCGGGGAGCTGTTTTTT. Its translation is CASRRSGVLNTGELFF.